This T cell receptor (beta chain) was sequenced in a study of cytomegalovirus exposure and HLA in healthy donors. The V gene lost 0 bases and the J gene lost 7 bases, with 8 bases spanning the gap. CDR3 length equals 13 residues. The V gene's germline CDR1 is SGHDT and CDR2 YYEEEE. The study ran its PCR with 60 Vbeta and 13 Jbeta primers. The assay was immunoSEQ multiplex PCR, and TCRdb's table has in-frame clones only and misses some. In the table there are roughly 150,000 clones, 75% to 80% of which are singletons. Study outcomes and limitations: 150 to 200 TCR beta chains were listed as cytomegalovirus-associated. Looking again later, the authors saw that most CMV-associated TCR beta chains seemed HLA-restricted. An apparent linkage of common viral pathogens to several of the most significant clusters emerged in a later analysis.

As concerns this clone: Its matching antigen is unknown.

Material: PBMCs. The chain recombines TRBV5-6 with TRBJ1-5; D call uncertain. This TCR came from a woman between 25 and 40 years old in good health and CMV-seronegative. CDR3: CASSLGGRQPQHF. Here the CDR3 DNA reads TGTGCCAGCAGCTTGGGCGGGCGGCAGCCCCAGCATTTT.